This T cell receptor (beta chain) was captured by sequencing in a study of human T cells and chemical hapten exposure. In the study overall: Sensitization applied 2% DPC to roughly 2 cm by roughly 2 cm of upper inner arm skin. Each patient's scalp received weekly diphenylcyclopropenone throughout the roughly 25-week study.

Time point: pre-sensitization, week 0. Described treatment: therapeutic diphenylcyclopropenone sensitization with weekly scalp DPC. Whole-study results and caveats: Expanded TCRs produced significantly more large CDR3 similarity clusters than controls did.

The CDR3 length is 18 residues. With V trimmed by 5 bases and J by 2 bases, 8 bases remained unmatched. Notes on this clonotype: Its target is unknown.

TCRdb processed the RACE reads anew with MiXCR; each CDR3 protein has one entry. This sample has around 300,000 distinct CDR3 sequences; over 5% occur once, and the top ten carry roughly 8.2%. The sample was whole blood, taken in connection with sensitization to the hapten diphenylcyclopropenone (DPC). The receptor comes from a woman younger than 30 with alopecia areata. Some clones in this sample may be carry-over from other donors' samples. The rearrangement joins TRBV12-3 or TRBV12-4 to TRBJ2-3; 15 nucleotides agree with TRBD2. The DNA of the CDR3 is TGTGCCAGCAGTGGGACTAGCGGGGGGATTCTCCTCACAGATACGCAGTATTTT. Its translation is CASSGTSGGILLTDTQYF.